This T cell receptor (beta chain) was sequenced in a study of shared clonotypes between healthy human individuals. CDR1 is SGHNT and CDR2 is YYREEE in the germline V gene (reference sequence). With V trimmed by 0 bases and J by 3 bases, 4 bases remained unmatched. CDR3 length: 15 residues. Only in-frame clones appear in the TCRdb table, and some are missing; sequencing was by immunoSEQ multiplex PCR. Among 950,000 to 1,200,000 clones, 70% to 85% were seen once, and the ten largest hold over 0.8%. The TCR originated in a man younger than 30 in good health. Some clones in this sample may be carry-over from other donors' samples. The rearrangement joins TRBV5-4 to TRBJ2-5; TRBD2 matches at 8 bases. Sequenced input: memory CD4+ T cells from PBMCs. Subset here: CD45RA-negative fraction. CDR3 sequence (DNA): TGTGCCAGCAGCTTGGGGGGGACTAGAGAAGAGACCCAGTACTTC. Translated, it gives CASSLGGTREETQYF.